The 15 T cell receptor beta chains below all came from one sample that was sequenced in a study of T cell responses to AZD1222 COVID-19 vaccine. TCRdb's copy holds only in-frame clones and misses some; the assay was immunoSEQ multiplex PCR. The repertoire holds 150,000 to 200,000 clones, around nine tenths seen once, with about 3.5% in the top ten. This specimen was peripheral blood, taken 28 days after the second dose of the MenACWY control vaccine. These receptors were taken from an adult who received the MenACWY meningococcal vaccine as a control.

The V call is TRBV6-4, the J call TRBJ2-2; 9 nucleotides align to TRBD1. The CDR3 covers 17 residues. Losses at the gene ends were 5 bases for V and 4 bases for J; bases not matched to a gene: 11. Per germline, CDR1 MRHNA and CDR2 SNTAGT. CDR3 region: CASSISPTGGGTGELFF. DNA of the CDR3: TGTGCCAGCAGTATCAGCCCGACAGGGGGAGGCACCGGGGAGCTGTTTTTT.

This chain connects TRBV6-6 to TRBJ2-7, with TRBD2 matching 7 bases. The germline gives CDR1 MNHNY, CDR2 SVGAGI (reference sequence). The CDR3 has 13 residues. V was pared by 10 bases and J by 4 bases, with 10 bases of the junction left unmatched. As DNA, the CDR3 is TGTGCCACTGCACCGGGAGCGGGGTACGAGCAGTACTTC. Encoded protein: CATAPGAGYEQYF.

V and J are TRBV29-1 and TRBJ1-3; TRBD1 might be the D (5 bases). This CDR3 region has 12 residues. The V gene's germline CDR1 is SQVTM and CDR2 ANQGSEA. The V and J ends lost 6 bases and 9 bases respectively, with 15 bases between them. The CDR3 nucleotides are TGCAGCGTCAGGGAGGCCGGGATCACCATATATTTT. This codes for CSVREAGITIYF.

The rearrangement uses TRBV2 and TRBJ1-4; the D is unclear. The CDR3 extends over 12 amino acids. Germline V gene sequence: CDR1 SNHLY, CDR2 FYNNEI. The V and J ends lost 8 bases and 7 bases respectively, with 11 bases between them. The CDR3 protein is CASDLIGEKLFF. The CDR3 DNA follows: TGTGCCAGCGACCTAATAGGTGAAAAACTGTTTTTT.

V usage is TRBV28 and J usage is TRBJ1-5, with TRBD1 matching 10 bases. CDR3 length equals 15 residues. From germline, CDR1 is MDHEN and CDR2 SYDVKM. V trimming: 3 bases; J trimming: 3 bases; junction bases outside the gene matches: 2. CDR3 amino acids: CASSFGTGANQPQHF. Written as DNA, the CDR3 is TGTGCCAGCAGTTTTGGGACAGGGGCCAATCAGCCCCAGCATTTT.

The chain recombines TRBV6-1 with TRBJ2-5; D is undetermined. In germline, CDR1 is MNHNS, CDR2 SASEGT. The CDR3 has 13 amino acids. Trimming pared 1 base from V and 7 bases from J, leaving 10 bases between. The chain's CDR3 is CASSEEGWVTQYF. CDR3 bases: TGTGCCAGCAGTGAAGAGGGTTGGGTGACCCAGTACTTC.

The chain joins TRBV19 to TRBJ1-1, with a tentative D call TRBD1 (6 bases). The CDR3 extends over 14 amino acids. V lost 6 bases and J 3 bases, leaving 14 bases between the germline ends. CDR1 and CDR2 (germline): LNHDA, SQIVND (reference sequence). CDR3 sequence: CASRKQGLDTEAFF. The CDR3 DNA sequence: TGTGCCAGTAGGAAACAGGGCTTGGACACTGAAGCTTTCTTT.

The chain combines TRBV28 with TRBJ2-7; D might be TRBD1 (6 bases). The CDR3 sequence is 13 residues long. V shed 10 bases and J shed 3 bases, with 16 bases lying between them. CDR1 MDHEN and CDR2 SYDVKM come from the germline V gene. CDR3 in amino acids: CATKGTPNYEQYF. Written as DNA, the CDR3 is TGTGCCACCAAAGGGACACCTAACTACGAGCAGTACTTC.

This sequence joins TRBV4-3 and TRBJ2-3; the D call may be TRBD1 or TRBD2 (5 bases each). The CDR3 covers 18 residues. V was pared by 0 bases and J by 1 base, with 17 bases between. Germline V gene sequence: CDR1 LGHNA, CDR2 YSLEER. Written as DNA, the CDR3 is TGCGCCAGCAGCCAAGAACCGCTAGCTCTAGGGGGCACAGATACGCAGTATTTT. This encodes CASSQEPLALGGTDTQYF.

The chain recombines TRBV27 with TRBJ1-5; unclear D gene. In germline, CDR1 is MNHEY, CDR2 SMNVEV (reference sequence). This CDR3 region has 9 residues. Trimming stripped 8 bases from V and 10 bases from J, with 6 bases between. The CDR3 is CASAAPQHF. Here the CDR3 DNA reads TGTGCCAGCGCAGCCCCCCAGCATTTT.

J is TRBJ1-3 and V is TRBV19; D unclear. The V gene's germline CDR1 is LNHDA and CDR2 SQIVND (reference sequence). V was shortened by 5 bases and J by 0 bases, with 11 bases between the two germline ends. The CDR3 is 15 amino acids. The chain's CDR3 is CASSSSYASGNTIYF. DNA of the CDR3: TGTGCCAGTAGTTCCAGCTACGCCTCTGGAAACACCATATATTTT.

V is TRBV5-1 and J is TRBJ1-1; D uncertain. The CDR3 runs 17 residues. The V and J ends lost 1 base and 0 bases respectively, with 16 bases between them. CDR1 is SGHRS, CDR2 YFSETQ, per germline. CDR3 sequence: CASSLQGPRIMNTEAFF. As DNA, the CDR3 is TGCGCCAGCAGCTTGCAAGGTCCCCGAATAATGAACACTGAAGCTTTCTTT.

V usage is TRBV2 and J usage is TRBJ2-3, with 11 positions matching TRBD2. Trimming removed 4 bases from V and 2 bases from J; junction bases left unmatched: 8. Germline-derived CDR1 and CDR2 are SNHLY and FYNNEI. This CDR3 spans 17 amino acids. CDR3 residues: CASSVLGLAGITDTQYF. For the CDR3, the DNA is TGTGCCAGCAGTGTCCTCGGACTAGCGGGTATCACAGATACGCAGTATTTT.

The V and J genes are TRBV7-2 and TRBJ1-4; tentative D call: TRBD1 (6 bases). V dropped 1 base and J dropped 8 bases, with 14 bases sitting between them. This CDR3 comprises 15 residues. From germline, CDR1 is SGHTA and CDR2 FQGNSA. The CDR3 protein is CASSLGGAHGEKLFF. In nucleotides, the CDR3 is TGTGCCAGCAGCTTAGGGGGGGCCCATGGAGAAAAACTGTTTTTT.

The CDR3 protein is CASRTGGATDTQYF. DNA of the CDR3: TGTGCCAGCAGGACAGGGGGTGCCACAGATACGCAGTATTTT. The rearrangement joins TRBV28 to TRBJ2-3; 9 bases line up with TRBD1. Germline values: CDR1 MDHEN, CDR2 SYDVKM. The CDR3 consists of 14 residues. The trim removed 6 bases at V and 2 bases at J, leaving 3 bases unmatched.